Presented here are 5 T cell receptor beta chains from one specimen sequenced in a study of graft-versus-host responses after intestinal transplantation. The antigens for these receptors are not known. Repertoires were generated with immunoSEQ multiplex PCR, while TCRdb's copy carries only in-frame clones and drops some. The sample shows tens of thousands of clones, 85% to 90% of them seen only once. Sequencing used unstimulated CD8+ T cells sorted from spleen or lymph node cells, obtained before transplant. These receptors came from a human donor who was the organ donor for an intestinal transplant.

The genes are TRBV5-4 and TRBJ1-6, with TRBD1 matching 8 bases. This CDR3 is 18 amino acids long. After removal of 0 bases from V and 6 bases from J, the junction contained 11 bases not matched to a gene. Germline V gene data show CDR1 as SGHNT and CDR2 as YYREEE (reference sequence). The chain's CDR3 is CASSLDWGQADFNSPLHF. CDR3 coding DNA: TGTGCCAGCAGCTTGGATTGGGGACAGGCGGACTTTAATTCACCCCTCCACTTT.

J is TRBJ2-1 and V is TRBV19, with 9 nucleotides matching TRBD2. With 2 bases clipped from V and 6 bases from J, the junction kept 8 bases outside the gene matches. CDR1 LNHDA and CDR2 SQIVND come from the germline V gene (reference sequence). This CDR3 is built from 16 residues. CDR3 in amino acids: CASSILGGGAVNEQFF. DNA of the CDR3: TGTGCCAGTAGTATATTAGGCGGGGGGGCCGTCAATGAGCAGTTCTTC.

The J gene is TRBJ1-2, the V gene TRBV6-5, with 7 bases fitting TRBD1. The V and J ends lost 0 bases and 5 bases, in that order; junction bases with no gene match: 3. Germline CDR1 reads MNHEY; CDR2 reads SVGAGI. CDR3 length: 14 amino acids. CDR3 DNA: TGTGCCAGCAGTTACTCAGGGACAGATTATGGCTACACCTTC. It yields the protein CASSYSGTDYGYTF.

CDR3 residues: CASSRDNSYEQYV. In DNA form, the CDR3 reads TGTGCCAGCAGCCGGGACAATTCCTACGAGCAGTACGTC. The rearrangement links TRBV14 to TRBJ2-7; possibly TRBD1 for D (6 bases). Between the trimmed V and J ends, which lost 4 bases and 1 base, there was a span of 8 bases. The CDR3 sequence is 13 residues long. Germline assignment: CDR1 SGHDN and CDR2 FVKESK.

This chain joins TRBV30 and TRBJ1-1, with unresolved D. The CDR3 extends over 14 amino acids. Germline assignment: CDR1 GTSNPN and CDR2 SVGIG (reference sequence). The V end was cut by 6 bases, the J end by 0 bases, with 14 bases between. CDR3 sequence: CACTQTSMNTEAFF. The CDR3, as DNA: TGTGCCTGCACCCAGACATCGATGAACACTGAAGCTTTCTTT. Full variable domain (rest looked up from reference TRBV30 and TRBJ1-1): SQTIHQWPATLVQPVGSPLSLECTVEGTSNPNLYWYRQAAGRGLQLLFYSVGIGQISSEVPQNLSASRPQDRQFILSSKKLLLSDSGFYLCACTQTSMNTEAFFGQGTRLTVV.